A selection of T cell receptor beta chains follows, all from one sample in a study of PD-1 blockade in classical Hodgkin lymphoma. Profiling relied on immunoSEQ multiplex PCR, and the TCRdb table lists in-frame clones only, not all of them. The data show 30,000 or so clones, with approximately 70% seen just once and around 4% held by the top ten. This sample comprised peripheral blood mononuclear cells (PBMCs), obtained before the second cycle of nivolumab. These receptors were obtained from a human donor with classical Hodgkin lymphoma. The CDR3 runs from the conserved cysteine through the conserved F or W. The D gene is left open where the match is weak. The listing skips clone size in some rows; elsewhere it reads once, few, many or a size class.

abundance	v_gene	d_gene	j_gene	len	CDR3aa
.	TRBV5-1	.	TRBJ1-5	14	CASSLDSSNQPQHF
once	TRBV5-1	.	TRBJ2-2	15	CASSLGGSYTGELFF
few	TRBV5-1	.	TRBJ2-7	15	CASSLTSTSSYEQYF
.	TRBV4-1	.	TRBJ1-5	15	CASSQWEATGQPQHF
few	TRBV30	TRBD1	TRBJ1-5	16	CAWSVGDSFSNQPQHF
few	TRBV2	.	TRBJ2-7	11	CASSPLYEQYF
few	TRBV11-1	.	TRBJ2-1	12	CASSLGDRRLVF
.	TRBV27	.	TRBJ2-7	14	CASSFQVSSYEQYF
.	TRBV1	.	TRBJ2-7	17	CTSPSRRLAGDLGEQYF
.	TRBV6-6	.	TRBJ2-5	15	CASSPRDISEETQYF
few	TRBV7-2	.	TRBJ1-6	15	CASSLEATRGSPLHF
.	TRBV2	TRBD1	TRBJ1-1	13	CASTQGEVTEAFF
.	TRBV19	TRBD1	TRBJ1-1	16	CASSTYNRDRGQSAFF
few	TRBV23-1	.	TRBJ1-5	16	CASSHPRRGENQPQHF
few	TRBV5-1	.	TRBJ1-1	14	CASSPLTTNTEAFF
.	TRBV15	TRBD2	TRBJ2-1	20	CATSLPKGTSGGARYNEQFF
few	TRBV27	TRBD1	TRBJ1-3	15	CASSPGTGYGNTIYF
few	TRBV4-2	.	TRBJ1-2	16	CASSQAVTEALGGYTF
few	TRBV6-5	.	TRBJ1-1	11	CASSFGTEAFF
.	TRBV28	TRBD2	TRBJ2-5	15	CASSFGLAGEETQYF
few	TRBV9	TRBD1	TRBJ1-2	14	CASSAGQGDYGYTF
.	TRBV6-5	.	TRBJ2-3	14	CASMRPSITDTQYF
.	TRBV7-6	TRBD2	TRBJ2-7	15	CASSPRLAGVDEQYF
.	TRBV4-1	TRBD1	TRBJ2-7	16	CASSQGWTGGFDEQYF
.	TRBV18	.	TRBJ2-1	14	CASSRATRSNEQFF
once	TRBV30	TRBD1	TRBJ1-1	14	CAWSVQGGATEAFF
.	TRBV10-3	.	TRBJ2-2	15	CAISEGTANTGELFF